This is a list of T cell receptor beta chains from one sample in a study of T cells in Graves' hyperthyroidism and ophthalmopathy. MiXCR was run by TCRdb on the multiplex PCR reads, yielding one entry per CDR3 protein. The sample holds approximately 330,000 distinct CDR3 sequences, roughly 20% seen once. Material: blood. The receptors originated from a woman aged 45-65 years with Graves' hyperthyroidism. Each CDR3 is given with its conserved first and last residue. Fields, in order: V gene, clone size, J gene, D gene, CDR3 DNA, CDR3 protein. D genes are given only for firm matches. A row's size may be missing; if present it is once, few, many or a size class.

>TRBV6-1|few|TRBJ2-3|TRBD2
TGTGCCAGCAGTGAAGCGCCCTTAGCGGGGCGAAAGTATTTT
CASSEAPLAGRKYF
>TRBV7-7|many|TRBJ2-7|.
TGTGCTAGCAGCTTAGCCGAAGGGGACGAGCAGTACTTC
CASSLAEGDEQYF
>TRBV11-2|many|TRBJ1-1|.
TGTGCCAGCAGCTTAGATCAGAAAAGGAAAGCTTTCTTT
CASSLDQKRKAFF
>TRBV7-2|.|TRBJ2-1|TRBD2
TGTGCCAGCAGCTTACAAGCGGGGGACTACAATGAGCAGTTCTTC
CASSLQAGDYNEQFF
>TRBV2|many|TRBJ1-5|TRBD1
TGTGCCAGCAGTGGACAGGGGGCAGAGCAGCCCCAGCATTTT
CASSGQGAEQPQHF
>TRBV6-1|.|TRBJ1-2|TRBD1
TGTGCCAGTAACACAGGGGGCCTCTATGGCTACACCTTC
CASNTGGLYGYTF
>TRBV2|.|TRBJ1-5|.
TGTGCCAGCAGTGCATACCGCGGTCAGCCCCAGCATTTT
CASSAYRGQPQHF
>TRBV24-1|once|TRBJ2-2|TRBD1
TGTGCCACCGGAACAGGGGCCGGGGAGCTGTTTTTT
CATGTGAGELFF
>TRBV5-1|many|TRBJ1-2|.
TGCGCCAGCAGTGAGGAGGGGATCTATGGCTACACCTTC
CASSEEGIYGYTF
>TRBV6-1|many|TRBJ2-7|.
TGTGCCAGCAAGTATCTCGTGGAGGGATCCCACGAGCAGTACTTC
CASKYLVEGSHEQYF
>TRBV12-3/TRBV12-4|.|TRBJ2-3|TRBD2
TGTGCCAGCACCGTCCGGGGACTAGCTCCCGATACGCAGTATTTT
CASTVRGLAPDTQYF
>TRBV2|many|TRBJ2-7|.
TGTGCCAGCAGAGGAACGATAGGACGGTCTTCCTACGAGCAGTACTTC
CASRGTIGRSSYEQYF
>TRBV9|many|TRBJ2-7|.
TGTGCCAGCAGCGAAAGGGACCGACCGTCCTACGAGCAGTACTTC
CASSERDRPSYEQYF
>TRBV30|many|TRBJ2-7|.
TGTGCCTGGAGTGTTAAGCTAGCGCGGGCCTACGAGCAGTACTTC
CAWSVKLARAYEQYF
>TRBV28|.|TRBJ2-3|TRBD2
TGTGCCAGCAGTTTCATTAGCGGGAGAGGTACGCAGTATTTT
CASSFISGRGTQYF
>TRBV29-1|many|TRBJ1-1|TRBD1
TGCACCGACTGGACAGGGGAGGCTTTCTTT
CTDWTGEAFF
>TRBV3-1|few|TRBJ1-2|TRBD1
TGTGCCAGCAGCCAACCACCGACAGGGTTTGATGGCTACACCTTC
CASSQPPTGFDGYTF
>TRBV2|few|TRBJ2-3|.
TGTGCCAGCAGGTTTGGAGGGGGTGGAGATACGCAGTATTTT
CASRFGGGGDTQYF
>TRBV4-1|few|TRBJ1-2|.
TGCGCCAGCAGCCCTGAGGACAGAACTAACTATGGCTACACCTTC
CASSPEDRTNYGYTF
>TRBV12-3/TRBV12-4|.|TRBJ1-6|.
TGTGCCAGCAGTCCAGAACCGCAGCACAAGCTCCACTTT
CASSPEPQHKLHF
>TRBV27|few|TRBJ2-3|.
TGTGCCAGCAGTTTATCCGCCGCGGGTAGGGTGTCAGATACGCAGTATTTT
CASSLSAAGRVSDTQYF
>TRBV28|many|TRBJ2-1|.
TGTGCCAGCAGTTTAAGAGCGGTCTACAATGAGCAGTTCTTC
CASSLRAVYNEQFF
>TRBV19|few|TRBJ1-2|.
TGTGCCAGTAACAATTTACAGGGACATGGCTACACCTTC
CASNNLQGHGYTF
>TRBV5-1|.|TRBJ2-1|.
TGCGCCAGCAGCTTGGAACAGGGCGATGAGCAGTTCTTC
CASSLEQGDEQFF